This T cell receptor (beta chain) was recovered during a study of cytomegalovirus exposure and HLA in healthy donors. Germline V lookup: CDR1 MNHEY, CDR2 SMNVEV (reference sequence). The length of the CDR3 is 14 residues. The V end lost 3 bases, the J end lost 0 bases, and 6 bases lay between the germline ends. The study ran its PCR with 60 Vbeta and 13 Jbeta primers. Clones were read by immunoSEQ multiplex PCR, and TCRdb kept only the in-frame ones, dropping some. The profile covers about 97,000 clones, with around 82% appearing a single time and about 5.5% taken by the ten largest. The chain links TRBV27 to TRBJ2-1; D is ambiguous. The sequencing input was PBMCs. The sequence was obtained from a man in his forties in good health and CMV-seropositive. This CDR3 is CASSLRSSYNEQFF. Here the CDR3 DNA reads TGTGCCAGCAGTTTGAGGAGCTCCTACAATGAGCAGTTCTTC.